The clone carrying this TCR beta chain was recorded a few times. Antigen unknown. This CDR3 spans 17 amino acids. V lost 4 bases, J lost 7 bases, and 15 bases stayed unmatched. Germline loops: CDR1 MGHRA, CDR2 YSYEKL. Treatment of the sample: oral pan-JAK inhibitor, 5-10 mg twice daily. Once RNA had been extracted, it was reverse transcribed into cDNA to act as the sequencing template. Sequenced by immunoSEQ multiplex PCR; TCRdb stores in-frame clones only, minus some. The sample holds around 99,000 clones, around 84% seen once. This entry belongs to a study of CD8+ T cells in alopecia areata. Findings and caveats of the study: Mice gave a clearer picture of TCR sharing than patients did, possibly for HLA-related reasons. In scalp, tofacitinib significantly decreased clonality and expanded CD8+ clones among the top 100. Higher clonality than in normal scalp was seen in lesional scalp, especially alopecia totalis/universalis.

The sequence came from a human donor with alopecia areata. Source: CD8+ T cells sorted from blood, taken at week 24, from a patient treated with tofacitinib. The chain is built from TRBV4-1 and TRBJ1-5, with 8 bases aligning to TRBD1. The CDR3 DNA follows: TGCGCCAGCAGCCTCTTTAACAGGGGGGGCGTGCAACAGCCCCAGCATTTT. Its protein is CASSLFNRGGVQQPQHF.